This T cell receptor beta chain was obtained from a study of shared clonotypes between healthy human individuals. Whole-study findings and limits: Specimens sampled were limited to blood, with tissue repertoires likely differing. Some naive CD4 clonotypes, 4% to 6%, turned up in common across a handful of donors.

As handled by the study authors: Filtering differed since immunoSEQ provided only junctions, with no quality scores. This table comes from immunoSEQ multiplex PCR, and its TCRdb copy is limited to in-frame clones, with some not included. V, J and clone size reflect that table, while D and trimming were determined from the DNA. The sample contains some 2,100,000 clones, about 94% of which appear only once. CDR1 and CDR2 from the germline V gene are SGDLS and YYNGEE. The CDR3 is made up of 12 amino acids. With 0 bases removed from V and 7 bases from J, the gap between germline ends came to 5 bases. Turning to this clone: The target antigen is unknown. In the same sample, other DNA sequences code for this CDR3.

Donation came from healthy HIV-negative adults that had no recent acute infections or vaccinations. The sequenced sample was naive CD4+ T cells sorted from blood. Stated subset: CD45RA+ positively selected. The TCR was taken from a man aged 18 to 30 in good health. The rearrangement uses TRBV9 and TRBJ2-1; no firm D call. Here the CDR3 reads CASSVGLNEQFF. The CDR3 coding sequence is TGTGCCAGCAGCGTAGGTCTAAATGAGCAGTTCTTC.